One sample yielded the 22 T cell receptor beta chains listed below, sequenced in a study of cytomegalovirus exposure and HLA in healthy donors. Amplification used 60 Vbeta primers and 13 Jbeta primers. Assay used: immunoSEQ multiplex PCR; TCRdb lists only in-frame clones, some missing. The repertoire holds roughly 130,000 clones, with approximately 80% as singletons. Sequencing used PBMCs. These TCRs come from a girl aged 2 to 10 in good health and CMV-seronegative.

This chain uses TRBV6-6 with TRBJ2-3; 12 positions agree with TRBD2. This CDR3 has 16 amino acids. J lost 2 bases, V lost 5 bases, and 5 bases had no gene match. Germline CDR1 MNHNY, CDR2 SVGAGI (reference sequence). CDR3 loop: CASSPGLAGYTDTQYF. CDR3 coding DNA: TGTGCCAGCAGTCCCGGACTAGCGGGGTACACAGATACGCAGTATTTT.

The chain carries TRBV4-3 and TRBJ1-5; D gene ambiguous. Germline V CDR1 and CDR2: LGHNA, YSLEER. The V end lost 0 bases, the J end lost 7 bases, and 10 bases lay between the germline ends. The CDR3 is 14 amino acids. Here the CDR3 reads CASSQDRGNQPQHF. CDR3 sequence (DNA): TGCGCCAGCAGCCAAGATCGGGGAAACCAGCCCCAGCATTTT.

The chain recombines TRBV7-9 with TRBJ1-4; 7 positions agree with TRBD1. The trim removed 5 bases at V and 8 bases at J, leaving 14 bases unmatched. The CDR3 spans 16 residues. Germline V gives CDR1 SEHNR, CDR2 FQNEAQ (reference sequence). In DNA, the CDR3 is TGTGCCAGCAGCGGAAACCCGACAGGGCCTGCCGAAAAACTGTTTTTT. Protein sequence: CASSGNPTGPAEKLFF.

This clone was seen a handful of times. The genes are TRBV28 and TRBJ1-2; D not certain. Germline loops: CDR1 MDHEN, CDR2 SYDVKM. Trimming removed 1 base at V and 4 bases at J, with 19 bases between. The CDR3 totals 17 residues. The CDR3 protein is CASSLLPGLSRSYGYTF. CDR3 DNA: TGTGCCAGCAGTTTATTACCGGGTCTCAGCCGCTCCTATGGCTACACCTTC.

The J gene is TRBJ2-7, the V gene TRBV19; D is undetermined. Germline-derived CDR1 and CDR2 are LNHDA and SQIVND (reference sequence). The CDR3 runs to 12 residues. V lost 5 bases and J lost 3, with 8 bases in between. CDR3 residues: CASSSAGYEQYF. CDR3 nucleotides: TGTGCCAGTAGTTCTGCAGGCTACGAGCAGTACTTC.

In nucleotides, the CDR3 is TGTGCCAGTAGTATGAGGGGGTCGAACACTGAAGCTTTCTTT. Its protein product is CASSMRGSNTEAFF. V is TRBV19 and J is TRBJ1-1; a weak D match, TRBD1 (6 bases). CDR1 LNHDA and CDR2 SQIVND come from the germline V gene (reference sequence). The CDR3 covers 14 residues. Trimming cost V 3 bases and J 1 base, with 9 bases left between them.

The chain employs TRBV2 and TRBJ2-7, with D perhaps matching TRBD1 (6 bases). Per germline, CDR1 SNHLY and CDR2 FYNNEI. The CDR3 contains 14 residues. Trimming stripped 4 bases from V and 2 bases from J, with 12 bases between. In nucleotides, the CDR3 is TGTGCCAGCAGTGCGGTAGCAGGGGCCTACGAGCAGTACTTC. Its translation is CASSAVAGAYEQYF. Combining the CDR3 with reference TRBV2 and TRBJ2-7 gives the whole variable domain EPEVTQTPSHQVTQMGQEVILRCVPISNHLYFYWYRQILGQKVEFLVSFYNNEISEKSEIFDDQFSVERPDGSNFTLKIRSTKLEDSAMYFCASSAVAGAYEQYFGPGTRLTVT.

This clone was counted a single time. This chain uses TRBV5-1 with TRBJ2-5; maybe TRBD1 (6 bases). The DNA matches TRBJ2-7 better at its end, which makes the J call doubtful. The CDR3 length is 15 residues. CDR1 and CDR2 (germline): SGHRS, YFSETQ. CDR3 in amino acids: CASSFLGTPVYEQYF. CDR3 coding DNA: TGCGCCAGCAGCTTCCTCGGGACACCGGTCTACGAGCAGTACTTC.

This chain connects TRBV25-1 to TRBJ1-2; 8 bases fit TRBD1. There are 14 residues in the CDR3. Germline V gene lookup returns CDR1 MGHDK and CDR2 SYGVNS. With 6 bases clipped from V and 5 bases from J, the junction kept 8 bases outside the gene matches. CDR3 nucleotide sequence: TGTGCCAGCAGACGGGACAGGAACTATTATGGCTACACCTTC. The encoded protein is CASRRDRNYYGYTF.

The rearrangement uses TRBV5-5 and TRBJ2-5; a weak D match, TRBD1 (5 bases). The CDR3 totals 15 residues. The V end was cut by 2 bases, the J end by 5 bases, with 16 bases between. Germline CDR1 reads SGHKS; CDR2 reads YYEKEE (reference sequence). The CDR3 loop reads CASSFGGASWETQYF. The CDR3 DNA reads as TGTGCCAGCAGCTTTGGTGGGGCATCGTGGGAGACCCAGTACTTC. Supplemented by reference TRBV5-5 and TRBJ2-5, the full variable domain reads DAGVTQSPTHLIKTRGQQVTLRCSPISGHKSVSWYQQVLGQGPQFIFQYYEKEERGRGNFPDRFSARQFPNYSSELNVNALLLGDSALYLCASSFGGASWETQYFGPGTRLLVL.

CDR3 sequence: CASSGPPPNQPQHF. DNA of the CDR3: TGTGCCAGCAGTGGTCCCCCTCCTAATCAGCCCCAGCATTTT. The chain employs TRBV6-1 and TRBJ1-5; D uncertain. Trimming stripped 4 bases from V and 4 bases from J, with 11 bases between. Germline lookup yields CDR1 MNHNS and CDR2 SASEGT. The CDR3 length is 14 residues.

The chain has TRBV6-6 and TRBJ2-3, with 8 bases lining up with TRBD2. Germline CDR1 and CDR2: MNHNY and SVGAGI (reference sequence). After removal of 6 bases from V and 8 bases from J, the junction contained 10 bases not matched to a gene. The CDR3 runs to 14 residues. CDR3 in DNA: TGTGCCAGCAGGGTTCCCGGGAGGGGGGGTACGCAGTATTTT. It is translated as CASRVPGRGGTQYF.

The J gene is TRBJ2-5, the V gene TRBV4-1, with 11 bases that match TRBD2. Per the germline V gene, CDR1 is MGHRA and CDR2 is YSYEKL. The CDR3 extends over 17 amino acids. Trimming took 1 base from V and 0 from J; bases not matched to a gene: 4. The CDR3 DNA reads as TGCGCCAGCAGCCAAGTCTTTAGCGGGAGGGACCAAGAGACCCAGTACTTC. Encoded protein: CASSQVFSGRDQETQYF.

This clone was recorded once. V and J are TRBV5-1 and TRBJ2-5, with 8 bases aligning to TRBD2. The ends lost 4 bases at V and 5 bases at J; junction bases unmatched: 10. Germline CDR1 reads SGHRS; CDR2 reads YFSETQ. CDR3 length equals 15 residues. In nucleotides, the CDR3 is TGCGCCAGCAGCCGGACTAGCCGGGGGGGCGAGACCCAGTACTTC. Its protein product is CASSRTSRGGETQYF. The full variable domain, rest sourced from reference TRBV5-1 and TRBJ2-5, is KAGVTQTPRYLIKTRGQQVTLSCSPISGHRSVSWYQQTPGQGLQFLFEYFSETQRNKGNFPGRFSGRQFSNSRSEMNVSTLELGDSALYLCASSRTSRGGETQYFGPGTRLLVL.

The chain combines TRBV7-2 with TRBJ2-7, with D tentatively TRBD2 (6 bases). The length of the CDR3 is 13 residues. Germline V gene lookup returns CDR1 SGHTA and CDR2 FQGNSA. Trimming took off 4 bases at V and 6 bases at J, with 13 bases between the two ends. For the CDR3, the DNA is TGTGCCAGCAGCTACCGGGACTCCCGCGAGCAGTACTTC. This sequence encodes CASSYRDSREQYF.

V is TRBV5-1 and J is TRBJ2-7, with 7 bases that match TRBD1. Germline-derived CDR1 and CDR2 are SGHRS and YFSETQ. This CDR3 region has 13 residues. After removal of 7 bases from V and 3 bases from J, the junction contained 7 bases not matched to a gene. DNA for the CDR3: TGCGCCAGCGGCCGGGACAGACACTACGAGCAGTACTTC. Encoded protein: CASGRDRHYEQYF.

CDR3 sequence: CASSQGTGGKLFF. The CDR3 coding sequence is TGCGCCAGCAGCCAAGGAACAGGGGGAAAACTGTTTTTT. The rearrangement links TRBV4-1 to TRBJ1-4, with TRBD1 identical over 8 bases. This CDR3 is 13 amino acids long. Looked up from germline, CDR1 is MGHRA and CDR2 is YSYEKL. The junction had 2 bases not matched to a gene; V was cut back by 1 base and J by 10 bases.

The gene calls are TRBV28 and TRBJ2-5; D might be TRBD1 (6 bases). TRBJ2-7 explains the end of the DNA better; the J call may be wrong. Germline CDR1 is MDHEN and CDR2 is SYDVKM. This CDR3 contains 14 residues. The DNA of the CDR3 is TGTGCCAGCAGTTCCCCACTCGACAGGTACGAGCAGTACTTC. Its protein is CASSSPLDRYEQYF.

The chain uses TRBV15 and TRBJ1-5; 7 positions agree with TRBD1. V was pared by 3 bases and J by 3 bases, with 8 bases of the junction left unmatched. Germline CDR1 and CDR2: LNHNV and YYDKDF (reference sequence). The CDR3 consists of 16 residues. The CDR3 here is CATSRSQTGFNQPQHF. CDR3 coding DNA: TGTGCCACCAGCAGGTCCCAGACAGGGTTCAATCAGCCCCAGCATTTT. The full variable domain, in which reference TRBV15 and TRBJ1-5 provide the parts outside the CDR3, is DAMVIQNPRYQVTQFGKPVTLSCSQTLNHNVMYWYQQKSSQAPKLLFHYYDKDFNNEADTPDNFQSRRPNTSFCFLDIRSPGLGDTAMYLCATSRSQTGFNQPQHFGDGTRLSIL.

This clone was observed a few times. The rearrangement joins TRBV7-8 to TRBJ2-1; 7 nucleotides align to TRBD2. Germline V gene sequence: CDR1 SGHVS, CDR2 FQNEAQ. This CDR3 spans 16 amino acids. Losses at the gene ends were 5 bases for V and 7 bases for J; bases not matched to a gene: 14. As DNA, the CDR3 is TGTGCCAGCAGCCTTACTAAAGCGGGACCCCAAAATGAGCAGTTCTTC. Protein sequence: CASSLTKAGPQNEQFF.

The V and J genes are TRBV27 and TRBJ2-7, with 8 positions matching TRBD2. The CDR3 covers 14 residues. Trimming took 4 bases from V and 3 from J; bases not matched to a gene: 5. CDR1 and CDR2 from the germline V gene are MNHEY and SMNVEV (reference sequence). Here the CDR3 reads CASSSLAGHYEQYF. CDR3 bases: TGTGCCAGCAGTTCGTTAGCGGGACACTACGAGCAGTACTTC.

This clone was seen once. The gene calls are TRBV27 and TRBJ2-3, with D maybe TRBD1 (6 bases). Trimming took off 2 bases at V and 0 bases at J, with 27 bases between the two ends. Looked up from germline, CDR1 is MNHEY and CDR2 is SMNVEV (reference sequence). This CDR3 contains 21 residues. The CDR3 DNA follows: TGTGCCAGCAGTTTAAGTTATGGCGGTTACCACATGGGGGCTAGCACAGATACGCAGTATTTT. Translating it yields CASSLSYGGYHMGASTDTQYF.